This T cell receptor (beta chain) was recovered during a study of T cell changes during pregnancy in multiple sclerosis. V gave up 8 bases and J gave up 0 bases, with 10 bases separating them. Germline V gives CDR1 SQVTM, CDR2 ANQGSEA. This CDR3 is built from 13 residues. Profiled with immunoSEQ multiplex PCR; TCRdb holds only in-frame clones, not every one. The sample records approximately 130,000 clones, 96% being singletons. This chain connects TRBV29-1 to TRBJ2-2; no definite D call. The sample in question was peripheral blood, obtained after pregnancy. The clonotype was recovered from a female donor with multiple sclerosis, enrolled in a pregnancy study. CDR3 nucleotides: TGCAGCTCTAGACGGACGAACACCGGGGAGCTGTTTTTT. It encodes CSSRRTNTGELFF.